This TCR beta chain was sequenced in a study of shared T cell receptors in the human thymus. CDR1 and CDR2 from the germline V gene are MNHEY and SVGAGI. The CDR3 covers 15 residues. Trimming at V came to 5 bases and at J to 5 bases, leaving 6 bases not matched to a gene. Only in-frame clones appear in the TCRdb table, and some are missing; sequencing was by immunoSEQ multiplex PCR. Of roughly 500,000 clones in the sample, approximately 80% were seen once. These data were also filed under a second study, of human thymus T cells. That source reports: Donation was from healthy Finnish infants who were having corrective surgery that addressed congenital heart defects. Corrective cardiac operations yielded the resected thymus tissue. It looked as if thymic and blood repertoires used V and J genes in a biased way. Unrelated people showed highly overlapping thymic repertoires, related research reported.

The material sequenced was thymocytes. The chain joins TRBV6-5 to TRBJ2-1; 10 nucleotides match TRBD1. The receptor was derived from a boy younger than two with a congenital heart defect. The DNA for the CDR3 is TGTGCCAGCAGTCGACAGGGGGCGGAAAACAATGAGCAGTTCTTC. Its protein product is CASSRQGAENNEQFF.